These T cell receptor beta chains were read from a single sample in a study of CD8+CD57+ T cells in acquired aplastic anemia. TCRdb re-derived calls from the reads in MiXCR, one entry per CDR3 protein. This sample has 220,000 or so distinct CDR3 sequences, with approximately 60% found just once. Sequenced: sorted CD4+, CD8+, or CD8+CD57+ T cells (not recorded which) from PBMCs. The source of these receptors is a human donor with aplastic anemia. Both conserved end residues are part of each CDR3. A D gene is named only where the DNA matches it firmly. Only part of the rows carry a size: once, few, many, or a class if the clone is expanded.

j_call: TRBJ2-2; d_call: TRBD2; v_call: TRBV7-2; clone_size: -; cdr3_aa: CASSFSGGGTGELFF; cdr3_nt: TGTGCCAGCAGCTTTAGCGGGGGGGGCACCGGGGAGCTGTTTTTT
j_call: TRBJ2-3; d_call: -; v_call: TRBV12-3/TRBV12-4; clone_size: -; cdr3_aa: CASSLEGGDPLANEQYF; cdr3_nt: TGTGCCAGCAGTTTAGAGGGCGGGGATCCCCTAGCCAATGAGCAGTATTTT
j_call: TRBJ2-1; d_call: TRBD2; v_call: TRBV7-3; clone_size: -; cdr3_aa: CASSLQAGGNNEQFF; cdr3_nt: TGTGCCAGCAGCCTCCAGGCGGGGGGGAACAATGAGCAGTTCTTC
j_call: TRBJ2-3; d_call: -; v_call: TRBV19; clone_size: -; cdr3_aa: CASSNRPGGGTDTQYF; cdr3_nt: TGTGCCAGTAGTAACCGCCCAGGGGGAGGTACAGATACGCAGTATTTT
j_call: TRBJ2-7; d_call: -; v_call: TRBV19; clone_size: -; cdr3_aa: CASSRTPSYEQYF; cdr3_nt: TGTGCCAGTAGTAGGACTCCGTCCTACGAGCAGTACTTC
j_call: TRBJ2-3; d_call: TRBD2; v_call: TRBV7-8; clone_size: -; cdr3_aa: CASSPPGLAGAADTQYF; cdr3_nt: TGTGCCAGCAGCCCACCGGGACTAGCGGGAGCGGCAGATACGCAGTATTTT
j_call: TRBJ2-2; d_call: -; v_call: TRBV20-1; clone_size: -; cdr3_aa: CSARPLASGELFF; cdr3_nt: TGCAGTGCTAGACCTTTAGCGAGCGGGGAGCTGTTTTTT
j_call: TRBJ2-2; d_call: -; v_call: TRBV19; clone_size: -; cdr3_aa: CASSINRVGTGELFF; cdr3_nt: TGTGCCAGTAGTATTAACCGGGTTGGGACCGGGGAGCTGTTTTTT
j_call: TRBJ2-7; d_call: -; v_call: TRBV13; clone_size: -; cdr3_aa: CASSLKGFSYEQYF; cdr3_nt: TGTGCCAGCAGCTTAAAAGGTTTTTCCTACGAGCAGTACTTC
j_call: TRBJ2-7; d_call: -; v_call: TRBV5-1; clone_size: few; cdr3_aa: CASSFGQLSYEQYF; cdr3_nt: TGCGCCAGCAGCTTCGGGCAGCTTTCCTACGAGCAGTACTTC
j_call: TRBJ2-7; d_call: TRBD1; v_call: TRBV28; clone_size: few; cdr3_aa: CASRYGRTGTYEQYF; cdr3_nt: TGTGCCAGCAGATACGGTAGGACAGGGACCTACGAGCAGTACTTC
j_call: TRBJ2-2; d_call: TRBD2; v_call: TRBV7-8; clone_size: -; cdr3_aa: CASSLGTSGGAGELFF; cdr3_nt: TGTGCCAGCAGCTTGGGGACTAGCGGGGGGGCCGGGGAGCTGTTTTTT
j_call: TRBJ2-5; d_call: -; v_call: TRBV25-1; clone_size: once; cdr3_aa: CASSWGPKETQYF; cdr3_nt: TGTGCCAGCAGTTGGGGGCCCAAGGAGACCCAGTACTTC
j_call: TRBJ2-1; d_call: -; v_call: TRBV20-1; clone_size: -; cdr3_aa: CSARYPFWNEQFF; cdr3_nt: TGCAGTGCCAGATATCCCTTCTGGAATGAGCAGTTCTTC
j_call: TRBJ2-1; d_call: -; v_call: TRBV25-1; clone_size: -; cdr3_aa: CASSETGSYNEQFF; cdr3_nt: TGTGCCAGCAGTGAGACGGGCTCCTACAATGAGCAGTTCTTC
j_call: TRBJ2-7; d_call: -; v_call: TRBV12-5; clone_size: -; cdr3_aa: CASGLVGWEFAYEQYF; cdr3_nt: TGTGCTAGTGGTTTGGTAGGTTGGGAATTCGCCTACGAGCAGTACTTC
j_call: TRBJ2-1; d_call: -; v_call: TRBV7-2; clone_size: -; cdr3_aa: CASSLATLQGNEQFF; cdr3_nt: TGTGCCAGCAGCTTAGCTACATTACAGGGAAATGAGCAGTTCTTC
j_call: TRBJ1-6; d_call: -; v_call: TRBV2; clone_size: few; cdr3_aa: CASSGADLPLHF; cdr3_nt: TGTGCCAGCAGTGGGGCTGATCTACCCCTCCACTTT
j_call: TRBJ1-1; d_call: -; v_call: TRBV25-1; clone_size: -; cdr3_aa: CASSEYMGGGEAFF; cdr3_nt: TGTGCCAGCAGTGAATATATGGGGGGGGGGGAAGCTTTCTTT
j_call: TRBJ1-5; d_call: TRBD1; v_call: TRBV2; clone_size: -; cdr3_aa: CASRGQPLQPQHF; cdr3_nt: TGTGCCAGCAGGGGACAGCCCCTTCAGCCCCAGCATTTT
j_call: TRBJ2-2; d_call: TRBD1; v_call: TRBV5-5; clone_size: -; cdr3_aa: CASSLTGTGGYGELFF; cdr3_nt: TGTGCCAGCAGCTTAACCGGGACAGGAGGGTACGGGGAGCTGTTTTTT
j_call: TRBJ2-1; d_call: -; v_call: TRBV20-1; clone_size: -; cdr3_aa: CSASPGRGYNEQFF; cdr3_nt: TGCAGTGCTAGCCCCGGGAGAGGATACAATGAGCAGTTCTTC
j_call: TRBJ2-7; d_call: -; v_call: TRBV7-3; clone_size: -; cdr3_aa: CASSLLGTAYGEQYF; cdr3_nt: TGTGCCAGCAGCTTACTCGGGACCGCGTACGGCGAGCAGTACTTC
j_call: TRBJ2-7; d_call: TRBD2; v_call: TRBV7-2; clone_size: -; cdr3_aa: CASSLGGTSGNYEQYF; cdr3_nt: TGTGCCAGCAGCTTAGGGGGGACTAGCGGGAACTACGAGCAGTACTTC
j_call: TRBJ2-5; d_call: -; v_call: TRBV9; clone_size: many; cdr3_aa: CASSVGEDVEQYF; cdr3_nt: TGTGCCAGCAGCGTAGGGGAAGATGTAGAACAGTACTTC
j_call: TRBJ2-1; d_call: TRBD1; v_call: TRBV4-3; clone_size: -; cdr3_aa: CASSQPGQGINEQFF; cdr3_nt: TGCGCCAGCAGCCAACCGGGACAGGGAATCAATGAGCAGTTCTTC
j_call: TRBJ1-2; d_call: -; v_call: TRBV6-4; clone_size: -; cdr3_aa: CASSDSIDRLCDCEGYTF; cdr3_nt: TGTGCCAGCAGTGACTCGATAGATAGGCTATGCGACTGCGAAGGCTACACCTTC
j_call: TRBJ2-5; d_call: -; v_call: TRBV7-8; clone_size: few; cdr3_aa: CASTQFVGETQYF; cdr3_nt: TGTGCCAGCACCCAATTTGTCGGGGAGACCCAGTACTTC
j_call: TRBJ1-5; d_call: -; v_call: TRBV20-1; clone_size: many; cdr3_aa: CSASRRLSNQPQHF; cdr3_nt: TGCAGTGCTAGTAGGCGGCTTAGCAATCAGCCCCAGCATTTT
j_call: TRBJ2-7; d_call: -; v_call: TRBV2; clone_size: -; cdr3_aa: CASSAGLDEQYF; cdr3_nt: TGTGCCAGCAGTGCCGGGTTGGACGAGCAGTACTTC
j_call: TRBJ1-5; d_call: TRBD1; v_call: TRBV5-1; clone_size: -; cdr3_aa: CASSSQGGPNQPQHF; cdr3_nt: TGCGCCAGCAGCTCACAGGGGGGCCCCAATCAGCCCCAGCATTTT
j_call: TRBJ2-7; d_call: TRBD1; v_call: TRBV7-8; clone_size: -; cdr3_aa: CASSRTGGRSYEQYF; cdr3_nt: TGTGCCAGCAGTCGTACAGGGGGCCGCTCCTACGAGCAGTACTTC
j_call: TRBJ1-6; d_call: -; v_call: TRBV25-1; clone_size: -; cdr3_aa: CASSELGRVDSPLHF; cdr3_nt: TGTGCCAGCAGTGAACTCGGCAGGGTTGATTCACCCCTCCACTTT
j_call: TRBJ2-1; d_call: -; v_call: TRBV4-1; clone_size: many; cdr3_aa: CASSHSGGTYNEQFF; cdr3_nt: TGCGCCAGCAGCCACTCTGGGGGTACCTACAATGAGCAGTTCTTC
j_call: TRBJ2-5; d_call: -; v_call: TRBV12-3/TRBV12-4; clone_size: once; cdr3_aa: CASSSIGTGRYQETQYF; cdr3_nt: TGTGCCAGCAGTTCTATAGGGACCGGTAGGTATCAAGAGACCCAGTACTTC
j_call: TRBJ1-4; d_call: -; v_call: TRBV5-1; clone_size: -; cdr3_aa: CASSLGGAGEKLFF; cdr3_nt: TGCGCCAGCAGCTTGGGAGGGGCTGGAGAAAAACTGTTTTTT
j_call: TRBJ2-7; d_call: -; v_call: TRBV2; clone_size: -; cdr3_aa: CASSGNGFSYEQYF; cdr3_nt: TGTGCCAGCAGCGGAAACGGGTTCTCCTACGAGCAGTACTTC
j_call: TRBJ1-2; d_call: TRBD1; v_call: TRBV4-1; clone_size: -; cdr3_aa: CASSQPTGGGGYTF; cdr3_nt: TGCGCCAGCAGCCAACCGACAGGGGGCGGGGGCTACACCTTC
j_call: TRBJ2-3; d_call: -; v_call: TRBV5-5; clone_size: few; cdr3_aa: CASSLEGGVVDTQYF; cdr3_nt: TGTGCCAGCAGCTTGGAGGGGGGGGTGGTAGATACGCAGTATTTT
j_call: TRBJ1-3; d_call: -; v_call: TRBV5-6; clone_size: -; cdr3_aa: CASSQEWQRNTIYF; cdr3_nt: TGTGCCAGCAGCCAAGAGTGGCAGAGAAACACCATATATTTT
j_call: TRBJ2-7; d_call: TRBD1; v_call: TRBV7-2; clone_size: -; cdr3_aa: CASSTRDRDYEQYF; cdr3_nt: TGTGCCAGCAGTACCCGGGACAGGGACTACGAGCAGTACTTC
j_call: TRBJ2-2; d_call: -; v_call: TRBV2; clone_size: -; cdr3_aa: CASSRLGTGELFF; cdr3_nt: TGTGCCAGCAGTCGACTCGGGACCGGGGAGCTGTTTTTT
j_call: TRBJ1-1; d_call: TRBD1; v_call: TRBV7-4; clone_size: -; cdr3_aa: CASSLQGVGTEAFF; cdr3_nt: TGTGCCAGCAGCTTACAGGGGGTTGGTACTGAAGCTTTCTTT
j_call: TRBJ1-1; d_call: TRBD1; v_call: TRBV5-8; clone_size: -; cdr3_aa: CASSSGQPYTEAFF; cdr3_nt: TGTGCCAGCAGCTCGGGACAGCCCTACACTGAAGCTTTCTTT
j_call: TRBJ2-7; d_call: -; v_call: TRBV10-1; clone_size: many; cdr3_aa: CASSSEQGPIFYEQYF; cdr3_nt: TGCGCCAGCAGTTCCGAGCAAGGCCCGATTTTCTACGAGCAGTACTTC
j_call: TRBJ2-1; d_call: TRBD2; v_call: TRBV7-2; clone_size: -; cdr3_aa: CASSLYGGEMNEQFF; cdr3_nt: TGTGCCAGCAGCTTGTACGGGGGGGAGATGAATGAGCAGTTCTTC
j_call: TRBJ2-3; d_call: -; v_call: TRBV7-9; clone_size: many; cdr3_aa: CASSSGPLDTQYF; cdr3_nt: TGTGCCAGCAGCTCCGGGCCCCTAGATACGCAGTATTTT
j_call: TRBJ1-5; d_call: -; v_call: TRBV28; clone_size: -; cdr3_aa: CASSSPVGGSNQPQHF; cdr3_nt: TGTGCCAGCAGTTCCCCGGTCGGGGGTAGCAATCAGCCCCAGCATTTT
j_call: TRBJ2-7; d_call: -; v_call: TRBV5-6; clone_size: -; cdr3_aa: CASSWGTGIYEQYF; cdr3_nt: TGTGCCAGCAGCTGGGGCACAGGGATATACGAGCAGTACTTC
j_call: TRBJ2-1; d_call: -; v_call: TRBV7-3; clone_size: -; cdr3_aa: CASSPQSDEQFF; cdr3_nt: TGTGCCAGCAGCCCCCAGTCAGATGAGCAGTTCTTC
j_call: TRBJ2-3; d_call: TRBD2; v_call: TRBV7-4; clone_size: -; cdr3_aa: CASSFQRGLAGTDTQYF; cdr3_nt: TGTGCCAGCAGCTTCCAACGGGGACTAGCGGGAACAGATACGCAGTATTTT
j_call: TRBJ2-3; d_call: -; v_call: TRBV20-1; clone_size: -; cdr3_aa: CSARVSTDTQYF; cdr3_nt: TGCAGTGCTAGAGTTAGCACAGATACGCAGTATTTT
j_call: TRBJ2-7; d_call: TRBD2; v_call: TRBV7-9; clone_size: -; cdr3_aa: CASSSGLAGGVEQYF; cdr3_nt: TGTGCCAGCAGCTCGGGACTAGCGGGAGGGGTTGAGCAGTACTTC
j_call: TRBJ1-3; d_call: TRBD1; v_call: TRBV10-3; clone_size: -; cdr3_aa: CAIKGTGVGNTIYF; cdr3_nt: TGTGCCATCAAGGGCACAGGGGTGGGAAACACCATATATTTT
j_call: TRBJ1-6; d_call: -; v_call: TRBV14; clone_size: -; cdr3_aa: CASSQARGGSPLHF; cdr3_nt: TGTGCCAGCAGCCAAGCCAGGGGTGGCTCACCCCTCCACTTT